The 14 T cell receptor beta chains below were found in one sample sequenced in a study of memory CD4+ T cells and cytomegalovirus serostatus. The data were produced by immunoSEQ multiplex PCR, yet TCRdb's version contains in-frame clones alone and is incomplete. The repertoire holds 75,000 to 90,000 clones, with 80% as singletons. Single viable CD3+CD4+CD8-CD45RO+ cells were sorted as the memory CD4+ T cells. Sequencing was performed on memory CD4+ T cells from blood. These receptors were taken from an adult in good health and CMV-seronegative.

This clone came up a few times. The V call is TRBV5-1, the J call TRBJ2-5; 12 nucleotides match TRBD2. V was pared by 0 bases and J by 4 bases, with 7 bases of the junction left unmatched. The CDR3 sequence is 17 residues long. The germline V gene has CDR1 SGHRS and CDR2 YFSETQ. CDR3 sequence reads: CASSLGSSGGAIETQYF. The CDR3 bases are TGCGCCAGCAGCTTGGGGTCTAGCGGGGGGGCCATAGAGACCCAGTACTTC.

The chain couples TRBV5-1 to TRBJ2-1; 7 bases align to TRBD2. V shed 0 bases, J shed 3 bases, and the junction held 3 bases outside the gene matches. The CDR3 is made up of 15 amino acids. CDR1 and CDR2 from the germline V gene are SGHRS and YFSETQ. The CDR3 here is CASSLAGEGYNEQFF. The CDR3 region has the DNA TGCGCCAGCAGCTTGGCCGGGGAGGGCTACAATGAGCAGTTCTTC.

The V gene is TRBV25-1, the J gene TRBJ1-5; a weak D match, TRBD1 (5 bases). The germline V gene has CDR1 MGHDK and CDR2 SYGVNS. The CDR3 consists of 13 residues. The V end was cut by 6 bases, the J end by 3 bases, with 9 bases between. CDR3 nucleotides: TGTGCCAGCAGCTGGGGCTCCAATCAGCCCCAGCATTTT. As protein: CASSWGSNQPQHF.

The chain couples TRBV9 to TRBJ1-6; weak D call: TRBD1 (5 bases). Trimming stripped 0 bases from V and 10 bases from J, with 14 bases between. CDR1 and CDR2 from the germline V gene are SGDLS and YYNGEE. The CDR3 contains 15 residues. The DNA for the CDR3 is TGTGCCAGCAGCGTAGACGGGGGGAAGGGATCACCCCTCCACTTT. Translated, it gives CASSVDGGKGSPLHF.

The gene calls are TRBV29-1 and TRBJ2-3; D is uncertain. Trimming pared 1 base from V and 6 bases from J, leaving 11 bases between. CDR3 length: 13 residues. Germline V lookup: CDR1 SQVTM, CDR2 ANQGSEA. The CDR3 sequence: CSVEGKPVDTQYF. The CDR3 DNA is TGCAGCGTTGAAGGAAAACCGGTGGATACGCAGTATTTT.

This clone was counted ten times or more. The V and J genes are TRBV28 and TRBJ1-5; 7 bases are shared with TRBD1. The CDR3 sequence is 14 residues long. The V gene's germline CDR1 is MDHEN and CDR2 SYDVKM. With V trimmed by 3 bases and J by 6 bases, 5 bases remained unmatched. In DNA form, the CDR3 reads TGTGCCAGCAGTTTGTTGACAGGGTCTCAGCCCCAGCATTTT. Translation: CASSLLTGSQPQHF.

The rearrangement links TRBV5-1 to TRBJ1-4; no clear D. Trimming shortened V by 0 bases and J by 7 bases, and 16 bases separated the two germline ends. Looked up from germline, CDR1 is SGHRS and CDR2 is YFSETQ. The CDR3 covers 16 residues. The CDR3 region has the DNA TGCGCCAGCAGCTTGGGAGGGAGGGCGAGTGGTGAAAAACTGTTTTTT. It specifies CASSLGGRASGEKLFF.

The CDR3 DNA follows: TGTGCCAGCAGCTTTGGGGGGGCTGTCTATAATTCACCCCTCCACTTT. It codes for CASSFGGAVYNSPLHF. The chain joins TRBV5-6 to TRBJ1-6, with D possibly being TRBD1 (6 bases). CDR1 is SGHDT, CDR2 YYEEEE, per germline. This CDR3 has 16 residues. V lost 2 bases to trimming and J lost 3 bases, with 12 bases between them.

The V gene is TRBV7-2, the J gene TRBJ2-3; D not certain. The CDR3 contains 15 residues. V lost 2 bases to trimming and J lost 4 bases, with 13 bases between them. The V gene's germline CDR1 is SGHTA and CDR2 FQGNSA. For the CDR3, the DNA is TGTGCCAGCAGCTTAAGAAACCTTATTGCAGATACGCAGTATTTT. Its protein is CASSLRNLIADTQYF.

CDR3 in amino acids: CASTPTGGREAQHF. In nucleotides, the CDR3 is TGTGCCAGCACCCCCACTGGGGGACGGGAAGCCCAGCATTTT. The chain recombines TRBV28 with TRBJ1-5; tentative D call: TRBD1 (5 bases). Germline V gives CDR1 MDHEN, CDR2 SYDVKM. Trimming took 7 bases from V and 11 from J, leaving 21 bases between them. The CDR3 consists of 14 residues. The complete variable domain, with remaining parts taken from reference TRBV28 and TRBJ1-5, reads DVKVTQSSRYLVKRTGEKVFLECVQDMDHENMFWYRQDPGLGLRLIYFSYDVKMKEKGDIPEGYSVSREKKERFSLILESASTNQTSMYLCASTPTGGREAQHFGDGTRLSIL.

The chain employs TRBV4-3 and TRBJ1-4, with D maybe TRBD1 (6 bases). CDR3 length: 14 residues. Germline V gives CDR1 LGHNA, CDR2 YSLEER. V was trimmed by 5 bases and J by 8 bases, leaving 15 bases between them. CDR3 amino acids: CASSKQGIGEKLFF. The CDR3 DNA sequence: TGCGCCAGCAGCAAACAGGGAATCGGGGAAAAACTGTTTTTT.

This clone was detected only once. J is TRBJ1-1 and V is TRBV30, with a tentative D call TRBD1 (6 bases). V was cut by 4 bases and J by 1 base, with 10 bases left in between. The CDR3 is 13 residues long. Germline V CDR1 and CDR2: GTSNPN, SVGIG (reference sequence). The CDR3 nucleotides read TGTGCCTGGAAAGGACAGCGGAACACTGAAGCTTTCTTT. Translation: CAWKGQRNTEAFF.

The chain has TRBV5-1 and TRBJ2-3; 12 nucleotides line up with TRBD2. J lost 8 bases, V lost 0 bases, and 7 bases had no gene match. The CDR3 is 16 residues long. Germline V gene lookup returns CDR1 SGHRS and CDR2 YFSETQ. In DNA form, the CDR3 reads TGCGCCAGCAGCTTGGCTAGCGGGGGGGATACGGGTACGCAGTATTTT. This sequence encodes CASSLASGGDTGTQYF.

CDR3 sequence: CASSAGGWQSQPQHF. CDR3 nucleotides: TGTGCCAGCAGCGCTGGCGGATGGCAGAGTCAGCCCCAGCATTTT. The rearrangement uses TRBV7-8 and TRBJ1-5; D is unclear. Germline CDR1 SGHVS, CDR2 FQNEAQ. The CDR3 covers 15 residues. V was clipped by 5 bases and J by 6 bases, with 17 bases between them.